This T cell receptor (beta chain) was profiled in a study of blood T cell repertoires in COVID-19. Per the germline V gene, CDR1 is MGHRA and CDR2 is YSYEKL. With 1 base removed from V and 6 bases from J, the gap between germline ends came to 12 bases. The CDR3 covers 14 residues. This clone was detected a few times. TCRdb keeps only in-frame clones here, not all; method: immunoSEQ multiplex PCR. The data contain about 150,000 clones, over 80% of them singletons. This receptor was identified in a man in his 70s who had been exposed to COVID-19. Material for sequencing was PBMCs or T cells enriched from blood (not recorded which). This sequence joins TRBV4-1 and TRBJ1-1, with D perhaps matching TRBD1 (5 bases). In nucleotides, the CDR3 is TGCGCCAGCAGCCAAGGGGGCAGGGTTGCTGAAGCTTTCTTT. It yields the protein CASSQGGRVAEAFF.